The 32 T cell receptor beta chains below all came from one sample that was sequenced in a study of blood T cell repertoires in COVID-19. TCRdb's table, derived via immunoSEQ multiplex PCR, lists solely in-frame clones and lacks some. The sample carries 390,000 or so clones, under 85% recorded once. What was sequenced was PBMCs or T cells enriched from blood (not recorded which). Source of these receptors: a woman in her 50s who had recovered from COVID-19.

Only one count was recorded for this clone. The chain has TRBV7-9 and TRBJ2-1; 12 bases agree with TRBD2. CDR3 length equals 15 residues. Germline V gene lookup returns CDR1 SEHNR and CDR2 FQNEAQ (reference sequence). V lost 4 bases to trimming and J lost 8 bases; unmatched junction nucleotides: 6. CDR3 residues: CASSSLAGGSYEQFF. The DNA for the CDR3 is TGTGCCAGCAGCTCTCTAGCGGGGGGGTCATATGAGCAGTTCTTC.

V usage is TRBV7-2 and J usage is TRBJ2-3; TRBD2 is a possible D gene (6 bases). The CDR3 extends over 15 amino acids. Trimming shortened V by 5 bases and J by 2 bases, and 14 bases separated the two germline ends. CDR1 is SGHTA, CDR2 FQGNSA, per germline. DNA of the CDR3: TGTGCCAGCAGCCCCGGGACTCCTTACACAGATACGCAGTATTTT. The encoded protein is CASSPGTPYTDTQYF.

This clone was counted only a few times. The rearrangement joins TRBV11-3 to TRBJ2-5; maybe TRBD1 (5 bases). The CDR3 is 15 residues long. Trimming took off 1 base at V and 5 bases at J, with 14 bases between the two ends. Germline CDR1 and CDR2: SGHNT and YENEEA. The CDR3 here is CASSLAQGGDETQYF. CDR3 coding DNA: TGTGCCAGCAGCTTAGCGCAGGGTGGTGATGAGACCCAGTACTTC.

The J gene is TRBJ2-7, the V gene TRBV11-2; 8 bases map to TRBD1. CDR1 SGHAT and CDR2 FQNNGV come from the germline V gene. With V trimmed by 7 bases and J by 2 bases, 10 bases remained unmatched. The CDR3 totals 15 residues. CDR3 in DNA: TGTGCCAGCACCCCGGCTGGACAGGGCCCCTACGAGCAGTACTTC. Translation: CASTPAGQGPYEQYF.

V usage is TRBV11-2 and J usage is TRBJ2-1; possible D gene TRBD2, 6 bases. The CDR3 is 15 residues long. Germline lookup yields CDR1 SGHAT and CDR2 FQNNGV. V dropped 0 bases and J dropped 6 bases, with 12 bases sitting between them. The CDR3 DNA follows: TGTGCCAGCAGCTTAGAGGCGGGATCGAGCAATGAGCAGTTCTTC. It codes for CASSLEAGSSNEQFF.

This chain uses TRBV19 with TRBJ1-2; a possible D gene is TRBD1 (5 bases). CDR1 LNHDA and CDR2 SQIVND come from the germline V gene (reference sequence). The CDR3 loop spans 14 amino acids. Trimming took off 6 bases at V and 6 bases at J, with 17 bases between the two ends. The CDR3 spells CASRPGPSHHGYTF. DNA of the CDR3: TGTGCCAGTAGGCCAGGGCCGAGTCACCATGGCTACACCTTC.

The chain combines TRBV2 with TRBJ1-6; D call uncertain. Trimming cost V 4 bases and J 7 bases, with 11 bases left between them. This CDR3 region has 14 residues. Per the germline V gene, CDR1 is SNHLY and CDR2 is FYNNEI. The CDR3 region is CASSVQAPNSPLHF. The CDR3 bases are TGTGCCAGCAGTGTTCAGGCGCCCAATTCACCCCTCCACTTT.

This clone occurred once. The chain is built from TRBV29-1 and TRBJ2-3; the D gene is possibly TRBD1 (5 bases). Trimming took off 5 bases at V and 4 bases at J, with 7 bases between the two ends. The CDR3 sequence is 11 residues long. Germline CDR1 is SQVTM and CDR2 is ANQGSEA. In nucleotides, the CDR3 is TGCAGCGTTAAGGGGCCAGATACGCAGTATTTT. Translated: CSVKGPDTQYF.

This sequence joins TRBV27 and TRBJ1-2; 10 nucleotides agree with TRBD1. This CDR3 is built from 15 residues. V dropped 5 bases and J dropped 6; count of bases not matched to a gene: 9. Per germline, CDR1 MNHEY and CDR2 SMNVEV (reference sequence). The CDR3 here is CASSRFGDRGHGYTF. The CDR3 DNA follows: TGTGCCAGCAGTCGATTTGGTGACAGGGGGCATGGCTACACCTTC.

The V call is TRBV20-1, the J call TRBJ2-1, with D maybe TRBD1 (5 bases). The CDR3 runs 11 residues. The V gene lost 4 bases and the J gene lost 8 bases, with 9 bases spanning the gap. The germline CDR1 and CDR2 sequences are DFQATT and SNEGSKA (reference sequence). CDR3 in DNA: TGCAGTGCTATTGGACACGATGAGCAGTTCTTC. Translation: CSAIGHDEQFF.

The rearrangement joins TRBV12-3 or TRBV12-4 to TRBJ2-7; 7 nucleotides match TRBD1. V was clipped by 5 bases and J by 6 bases; unmatched bases: 7. There are 13 residues in the CDR3. DNA for the CDR3: TGTGCCAGCAGTCTTACGGACAGGCGCGAGCAGTACTTC. The encoded protein is CASSLTDRREQYF.

The rearrangement joins TRBV19 to TRBJ2-1; 7 bases align to TRBD1. J gave up 3 bases and V 5 bases, and 10 bases lay outside the gene matches. This CDR3 contains 16 residues. CDR1 is LNHDA, CDR2 SQIVND, per germline (reference sequence). In nucleotides, the CDR3 is TGTGCCAGTAGTCGGGCCCTTGGACAGGTCTACAATGAGCAGTTCTTC. Translating it yields CASSRALGQVYNEQFF.

This chain uses TRBV7-8 with TRBJ1-2; no clear D. The CDR3 spans 13 residues. The ends were cut back, 1 base at V and 9 bases at J, with 12 bases in the middle. Germline CDR1 SGHVS, CDR2 FQNEAQ. The CDR3 reads CASSLVVGGSYTF. The CDR3 nucleotides read TGTGCCAGCAGCTTAGTGGTAGGAGGAAGCTACACCTTC.

The genes are TRBV27 and TRBJ2-1, with a possible D match to TRBD1 (5 bases). Trimming removed 1 base at V and 5 bases at J, with 24 bases between. CDR1 is MNHEY, CDR2 SMNVEV, per germline (reference sequence). This CDR3 is built from 19 residues. CDR3: CASSLFFSRAGPLDNEQFF. For the CDR3, the DNA is TGTGCCAGCAGTTTATTCTTTAGCAGGGCAGGACCCCTCGACAATGAGCAGTTCTTC.

The chain is built from TRBV19 and TRBJ1-1; D uncertain. V shed 0 bases and J shed 6 bases, with 8 bases lying between them. This CDR3 is built from 13 residues. Germline V CDR1 and CDR2: LNHDA, SQIVND (reference sequence). For the CDR3, the DNA is TGTGCCAGTAGTATAGAGAGAGGGTCTGAAGCTTTCTTT. This codes for CASSIERGSEAFF.

This clone appeared once. The V and J genes are TRBV7-8 and TRBJ2-2, with TRBD2 matching 9 bases. J was trimmed by 4 bases and V by 6 bases; bases with no gene match: 6. Germline CDR1 reads SGHVS; CDR2 reads FQNEAQ. The CDR3 is made up of 15 amino acids. CDR3 nucleotide sequence: TGTGCCAGCAGGCCAGCTAGCGGGGTCACCGGGGAGCTGTTTTTT. Translated: CASRPASGVTGELFF. Full variable domain (remainder filled in from reference TRBV7-8 and TRBJ2-2): GAGVSQSPRYKVAKRGQDVALRCDPISGHVSLFWYQQALGQGPEFLTYFQNEAQLDKSGLPSDRFFAERPEGSVSTLKIQRTQQEDSAVYLCASRPASGVTGELFFGEGSRLTVL.

The J gene is TRBJ2-2, the V gene TRBV5-5, with D perhaps TRBD1 (7 bases). Deletions cut 3 bases from V and 0 bases from J, with 15 bases between. This CDR3 contains 17 residues. CDR1 and CDR2 (germline): SGHKS, YYEKEE (reference sequence). CDR3 DNA: TGTGCCAGCAGCTGGAGGGGGCCCTACGCGAACACCGGGGAGCTGTTTTTT. Protein sequence: CASSWRGPYANTGELFF.

The V and J genes are TRBV15 and TRBJ1-2; D might be TRBD1 (6 bases). The CDR3 loop spans 13 amino acids. Trimming took off 3 bases at V and 7 bases at J, with 12 bases between the two ends. Germline CDR1 is LNHNV and CDR2 is YYDKDF (reference sequence). In nucleotides, the CDR3 is TGTGCCACCAGCAGCCACAGGGACGGTGGCTACACCTTC. It encodes CATSSHRDGGYTF.

This chain connects TRBV30 to TRBJ1-6; unclear D gene. The CDR3 runs 13 residues. Germline-derived CDR1 and CDR2 are GTSNPN and SVGIG (reference sequence). V gave up 3 bases and J gave up 5 bases, with 8 bases separating them. CDR3 region: CAWSDTHNSPLHF. The CDR3 nucleotides are TGTGCCTGGAGCGACACCCATAATTCACCCCTCCACTTT.

CDR3 bases: TGTGCCAGCAGCTTACCTTCCGGACTAGCGGGACGTGCCGAGCAGTACTTC. It yields the protein CASSLPSGLAGRAEQYF. V usage is TRBV7-3 and J usage is TRBJ2-7; 12 nucleotides align to TRBD2. The J segment lost 6 bases and the V segment lost 2 bases, leaving 11 bases of the junction unmatched. CDR3 size: 17 residues. Germline V lookup: CDR1 SGHTA, CDR2 FQGTGA.

The chain joins TRBV7-9 to TRBJ1-6; no clear D gene. Trimming took off 5 bases at V and 5 bases at J, with 13 bases between the two ends. The length of the CDR3 is 15 residues. Per germline, CDR1 SEHNR and CDR2 FQNEAQ (reference sequence). The CDR3 is CASSPTGSNNSPLHF. DNA of the CDR3: TGTGCCAGCAGCCCGACCGGGAGCAATAATTCACCCCTCCACTTT.

The chain uses TRBV6-2 or TRBV6-3 and TRBJ1-5; TRBD1 matches at 8 bases. The CDR3 length is 14 residues. Germline CDR1 and CDR2: MNHEY and SVGEGT. V lost 6 bases and J lost 7; bases outside the gene matches: 8. The CDR3 here is CASSPPGGGQPQHF. The CDR3 region has the DNA TGTGCCAGCAGCCCCCCAGGGGGCGGACAGCCCCAGCATTTT.

Note on this clone: Distinct nucleotide sequences in the sample also encode this CDR3. The CDR3 DNA follows: TGTGCCAGCAGCTTCGGACAGGGGAATTCACCCCTCCACTTT. This codes for CASSFGQGNSPLHF. The chain is built from TRBV7-9 and TRBJ1-6; 9 nucleotides line up with TRBD1. Trimming cost V 3 bases and J 7 bases; bases outside gene matches: 1. The germline gives CDR1 SEHNR, CDR2 FQNEAQ (reference sequence). CDR3 length equals 14 residues.

The chain uses TRBV7-8 and TRBJ2-1; TRBD2 might be the D (5 bases). Germline CDR1 SGHVS, CDR2 FQNEAQ. V dropped 2 bases and J dropped 7 bases, with 15 bases sitting between them. The CDR3 runs 15 residues. In DNA, the CDR3 is TGTGCCAGCAGCTTACAAGGAGGAGGCGGGAATGAGCAGTTCTTC. Its protein is CASSLQGGGGNEQFF.

This clone was recorded only once. This sequence joins TRBV3-1 (or the pseudogene TRBV3-2) and TRBJ1-3, with D possibly TRBD1 on 6 matching bases. This CDR3 spans 17 amino acids. Trimming stripped 3 bases from V and 0 bases from J, with 15 bases between. Germline CDR1 and CDR2: LGHDT and YNNKEL (reference sequence). The CDR3 nucleotides are TGTGCCAGCAGCCATCTTGGGGGCCGTAGCTCTGGAAACACCATATATTTT. Translated, it gives CASSHLGGRSSGNTIYF.

The chain uses TRBV19 and TRBJ1-4; 8 nucleotides align to TRBD1. Germline V gene data show CDR1 as LNHDA and CDR2 as SQIVND (reference sequence). The CDR3 consists of 16 residues. V dropped 5 bases and J dropped 5; count of bases not matched to a gene: 10. CDR3 loop: CASSPQQGGANEKLFF. CDR3 nucleotides: TGTGCCAGTAGTCCACAACAGGGGGGTGCGAATGAAAAACTGTTTTTT.

The chain uses TRBV2 and TRBJ2-7; D might be TRBD1 (6 bases). The V and J ends lost 8 bases and 4 bases respectively, with 9 bases between them. The CDR3 spans 11 residues. The germline CDR1 and CDR2 sequences are SNHLY and FYNNEI. CDR3: CASAGEYEQYF. CDR3 coding DNA: TGTGCCAGCGCAGGGGAATACGAGCAGTACTTC.

This chain links TRBV5-1 with TRBJ1-1, with 7 bases that match TRBD1. The CDR3 spans 15 residues. The germline V gene encodes CDR1 SGHRS and CDR2 YFSETQ. J lost 2 bases, V lost 2 bases, and 6 bases had no gene match. The CDR3 loop reads CASSFHNRGNTEAFF. The CDR3 nucleotides are TGCGCCAGCAGCTTCCACAACAGGGGAAACACTGAAGCTTTCTTT.

The DNA for the CDR3 is TGTGCCAGCAGCCAAGATTCAGGGAAGACGGAGACCCAGTACTTC. It encodes CASSQDSGKTETQYF. The V and J genes are TRBV3-1 (or the pseudogene TRBV3-2) and TRBJ2-5, with D perhaps TRBD1 (5 bases). This CDR3 has 15 amino acids. Trimming took off 0 bases at V and 5 bases at J, with 13 bases between the two ends. Germline assignment: CDR1 LGHDT and CDR2 YNNKEL (reference sequence).

The chain combines TRBV21-1 with TRBJ1-3; the table's TRBD1 call for D was not verified on the DNA. TRBV21-1 is marked as a pseudogene. This CDR3 region has 24 residues. CDR3 DNA: TGTGCCAGCAGCAAAAATGTGACAGGGACATCACCTCCGCCTTACCCCTCCCCTGGAAACACCATATATTTT. This encodes CASSKNVTGTSPPPYPSPGNTIYF.

V and J are TRBV5-1 and TRBJ2-3, with TRBD2 identical over 8 bases. Germline V gene lookup returns CDR1 SGHRS and CDR2 YFSETQ. The CDR3 sequence is 16 residues long. V lost 4 bases to trimming and J lost 2 bases; unmatched junction nucleotides: 9. CDR3 bases: TGCGCCAGCAGCGGTCCTCCGCGGGGGGTCACAGATACGCAGTATTTT. It encodes CASSGPPRGVTDTQYF.

This chain uses TRBV5-4 with TRBJ2-7; TRBD1 aligns across 10 bases. J lost 4 bases, V lost 3 bases, and 4 bases had no gene match. The germline V gene encodes CDR1 SGHNT and CDR2 YYREEE (reference sequence). This CDR3 contains 14 residues. CDR3 residues: CASSWTGGSYEQYF. The CDR3 nucleotides read TGTGCCAGCAGCTGGACAGGGGGATCATACGAGCAGTACTTC.